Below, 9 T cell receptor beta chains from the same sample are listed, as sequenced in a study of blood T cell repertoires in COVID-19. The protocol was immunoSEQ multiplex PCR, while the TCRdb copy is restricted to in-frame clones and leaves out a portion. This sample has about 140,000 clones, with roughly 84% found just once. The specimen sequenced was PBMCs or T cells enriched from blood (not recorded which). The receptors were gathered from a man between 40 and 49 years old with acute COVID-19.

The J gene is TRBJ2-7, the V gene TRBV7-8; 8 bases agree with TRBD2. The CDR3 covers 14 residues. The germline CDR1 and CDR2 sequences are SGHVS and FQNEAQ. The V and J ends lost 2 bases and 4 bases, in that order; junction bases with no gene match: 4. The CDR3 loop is CASSLFGGEYEQYF. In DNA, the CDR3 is TGTGCCAGCAGCTTATTCGGGGGGGAATACGAGCAGTACTTC.

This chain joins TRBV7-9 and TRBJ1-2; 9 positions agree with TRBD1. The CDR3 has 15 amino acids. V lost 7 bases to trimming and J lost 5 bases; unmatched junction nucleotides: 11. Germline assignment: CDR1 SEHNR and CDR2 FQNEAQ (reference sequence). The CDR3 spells CASKQGAAIWYGYTF. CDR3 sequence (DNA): TGTGCCAGCAAACAGGGGGCCGCGATTTGGTATGGCTACACCTTC.

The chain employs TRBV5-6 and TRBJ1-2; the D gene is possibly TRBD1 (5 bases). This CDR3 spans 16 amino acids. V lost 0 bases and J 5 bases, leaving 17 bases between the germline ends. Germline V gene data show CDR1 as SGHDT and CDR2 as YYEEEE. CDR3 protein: CASSLAAGPKYYGYTF. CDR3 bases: TGTGCCAGCAGCTTGGCGGCGGGACCCAAATATTATGGCTACACCTTC.

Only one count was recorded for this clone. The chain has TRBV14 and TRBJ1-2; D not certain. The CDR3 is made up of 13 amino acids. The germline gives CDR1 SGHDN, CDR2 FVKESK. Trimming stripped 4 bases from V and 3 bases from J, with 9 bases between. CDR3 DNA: TGTGCCAGCAGCCCGGAGTTGGACTATGGCTACACCTTC. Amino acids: CASSPELDYGYTF.

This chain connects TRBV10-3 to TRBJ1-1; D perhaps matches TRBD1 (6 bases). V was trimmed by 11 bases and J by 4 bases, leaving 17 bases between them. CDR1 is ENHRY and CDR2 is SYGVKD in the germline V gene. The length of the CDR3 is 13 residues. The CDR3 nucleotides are TGTGCCTCAGCGGAGGGAGGGGGCACTGAAGCTTTCTTT. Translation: CASAEGGGTEAFF.

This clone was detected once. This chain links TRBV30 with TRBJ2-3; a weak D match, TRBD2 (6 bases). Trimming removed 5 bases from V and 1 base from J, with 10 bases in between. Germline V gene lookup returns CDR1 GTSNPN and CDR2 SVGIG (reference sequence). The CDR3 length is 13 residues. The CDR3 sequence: CAWVGGGTDTQYF. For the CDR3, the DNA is TGTGCCTGGGTCGGCGGGGGCACAGATACGCAGTATTTT.

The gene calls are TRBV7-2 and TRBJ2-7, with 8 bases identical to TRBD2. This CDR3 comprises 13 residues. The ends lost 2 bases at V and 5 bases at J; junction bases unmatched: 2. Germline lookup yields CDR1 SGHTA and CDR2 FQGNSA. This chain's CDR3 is CASSLSGRDEQYF. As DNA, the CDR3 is TGTGCCAGCAGCTTAAGCGGGAGAGACGAGCAGTACTTC.

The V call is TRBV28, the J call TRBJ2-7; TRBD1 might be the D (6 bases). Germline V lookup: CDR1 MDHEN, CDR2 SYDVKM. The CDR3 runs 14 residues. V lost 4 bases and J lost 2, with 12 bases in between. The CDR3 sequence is CASSWERGTYEQYF. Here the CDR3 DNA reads TGTGCCAGCAGTTGGGAGAGGGGGACCTACGAGCAGTACTTC.

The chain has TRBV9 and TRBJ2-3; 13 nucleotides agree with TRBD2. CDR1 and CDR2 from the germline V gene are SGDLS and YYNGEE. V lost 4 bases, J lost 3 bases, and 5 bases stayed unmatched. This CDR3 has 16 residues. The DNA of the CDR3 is TGTGCCAGCAGCCCGAGGACTAGCGGGGGAACAGATACGCAGTATTTT. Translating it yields CASSPRTSGGTDTQYF.